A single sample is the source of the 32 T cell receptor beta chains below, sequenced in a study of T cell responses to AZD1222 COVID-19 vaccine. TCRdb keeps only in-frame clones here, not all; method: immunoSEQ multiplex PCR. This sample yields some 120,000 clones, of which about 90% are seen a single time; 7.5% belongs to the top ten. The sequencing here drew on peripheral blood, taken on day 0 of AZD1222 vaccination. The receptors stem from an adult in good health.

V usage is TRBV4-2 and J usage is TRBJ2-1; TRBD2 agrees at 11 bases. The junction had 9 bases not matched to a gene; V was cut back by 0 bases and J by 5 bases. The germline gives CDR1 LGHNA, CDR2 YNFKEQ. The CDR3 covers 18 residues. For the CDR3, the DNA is TGTGCCAGCAGCCAAGACCCAATTCTAGCGGGAGGCGACAATGAGCAGTTCTTC. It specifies CASSQDPILAGGDNEQFF.

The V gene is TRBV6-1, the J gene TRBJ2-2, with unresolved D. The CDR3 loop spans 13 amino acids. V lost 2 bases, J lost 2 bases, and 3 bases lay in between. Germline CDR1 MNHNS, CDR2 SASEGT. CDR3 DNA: TGTGCCAGCAGTGAACCCAACACCGGGGAGCTGTTTTTT. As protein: CASSEPNTGELFF.

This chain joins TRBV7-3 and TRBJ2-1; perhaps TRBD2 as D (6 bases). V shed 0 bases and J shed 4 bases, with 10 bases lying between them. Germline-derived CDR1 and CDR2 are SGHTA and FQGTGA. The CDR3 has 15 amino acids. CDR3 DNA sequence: TGTGCCAGCAGCTTAACTAGCGGAGAGTACAATGAGCAGTTCTTC. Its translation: CASSLTSGEYNEQFF.

CDR3 protein: CASRGHGSGSNQPQHF. CDR3 in DNA: TGTGCCAGCAGGGGCCACGGGAGTGGGAGCAATCAGCCCCAGCATTTT. The chain combines TRBV27 with TRBJ1-5; D not certain. CDR3 size: 16 residues. V was cut by 6 bases and J by 1 base, with 16 bases left in between. In germline, CDR1 is MNHEY, CDR2 SMNVEV (reference sequence).

Here the CDR3 reads CASSPDRDTIYF. In nucleotides, the CDR3 is TGTGCCAGCAGTCCGGACAGGGACACCATATATTTT. The chain employs TRBV12-3 or TRBV12-4 and TRBJ1-3; 8 positions match TRBD1. V gave up 5 bases and J gave up 8 bases; unmatched junction bases: 2. This CDR3 has 12 residues.

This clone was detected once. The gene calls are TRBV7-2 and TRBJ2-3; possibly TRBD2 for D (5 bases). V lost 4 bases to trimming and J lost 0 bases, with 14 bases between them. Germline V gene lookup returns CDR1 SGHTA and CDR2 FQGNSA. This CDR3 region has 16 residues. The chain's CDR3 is CASSSPPGKSTDTQYF. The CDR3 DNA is TGTGCCAGCAGCTCCCCCCCGGGAAAAAGCACAGATACGCAGTATTTT.

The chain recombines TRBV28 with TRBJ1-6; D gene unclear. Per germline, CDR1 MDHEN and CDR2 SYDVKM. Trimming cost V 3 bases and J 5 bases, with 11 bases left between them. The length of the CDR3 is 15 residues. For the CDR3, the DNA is TGTGCCAGCAGTTTCGGGCAGTCCAATAATTCACCCCTCCACTTT. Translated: CASSFGQSNNSPLHF.

The CDR3 DNA reads TGTGCCAGCAGCCCCAACCCCCAGACCCAGTACTTC. Its protein product is CASSPNPQTQYF. The J gene is TRBJ2-5, the V gene TRBV9; no clear D gene. Between the trimmed V and J ends, which lost 4 bases and 6 bases, there was a span of 10 bases. This CDR3 is 12 amino acids long. CDR1 and CDR2 (germline): SGDLS, YYNGEE.

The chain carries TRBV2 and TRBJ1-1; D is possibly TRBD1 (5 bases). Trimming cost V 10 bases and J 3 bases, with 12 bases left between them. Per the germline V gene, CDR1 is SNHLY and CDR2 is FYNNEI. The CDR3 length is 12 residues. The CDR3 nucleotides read TGTGCCACCGAACCCAGGGACACTGAAGCTTTCTTT. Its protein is CATEPRDTEAFF.

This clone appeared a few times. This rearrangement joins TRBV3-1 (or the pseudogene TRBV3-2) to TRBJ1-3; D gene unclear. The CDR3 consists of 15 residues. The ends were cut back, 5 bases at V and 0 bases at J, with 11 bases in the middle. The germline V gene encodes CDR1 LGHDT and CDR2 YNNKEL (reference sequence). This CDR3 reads CASSYGGHSGNTIYF. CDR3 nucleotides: TGTGCCAGCAGCTACGGAGGGCACTCTGGAAACACCATATATTTT.

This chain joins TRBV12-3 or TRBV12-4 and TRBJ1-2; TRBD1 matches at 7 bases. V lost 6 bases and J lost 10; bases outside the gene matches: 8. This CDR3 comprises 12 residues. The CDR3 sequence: CASSLTGTFYTF. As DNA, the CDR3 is TGTGCCAGCAGCCTGACAGGGACCTTCTACACCTTC.

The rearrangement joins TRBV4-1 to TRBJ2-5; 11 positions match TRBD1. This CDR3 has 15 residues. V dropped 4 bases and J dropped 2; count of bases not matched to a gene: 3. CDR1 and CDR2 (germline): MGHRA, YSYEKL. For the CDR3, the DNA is TGCGCCAGCAGCCTCGGGACAGGGGGACAAGAGACCCAGTACTTC. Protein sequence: CASSLGTGGQETQYF.

CDR3 coding DNA: TGTGCCAGCAGGCGGACAGGTCTGGCTGATACGCAGTATTTT. It is translated as CASRRTGLADTQYF. This chain joins TRBV14 and TRBJ2-3; TRBD1 matches at 7 bases. Germline V gene sequence: CDR1 SGHDN, CDR2 FVKESK. The CDR3 consists of 14 residues. V lost 6 bases to trimming and J lost 6 bases; unmatched junction nucleotides: 9.

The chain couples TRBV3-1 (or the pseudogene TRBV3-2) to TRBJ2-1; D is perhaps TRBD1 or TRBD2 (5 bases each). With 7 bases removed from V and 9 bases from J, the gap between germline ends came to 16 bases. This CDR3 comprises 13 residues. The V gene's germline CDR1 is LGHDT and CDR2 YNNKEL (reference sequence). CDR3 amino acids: CASTTVRGAEQFF. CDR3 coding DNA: TGTGCCAGCACCACCGTTAGAGGGGCTGAGCAGTTCTTC.

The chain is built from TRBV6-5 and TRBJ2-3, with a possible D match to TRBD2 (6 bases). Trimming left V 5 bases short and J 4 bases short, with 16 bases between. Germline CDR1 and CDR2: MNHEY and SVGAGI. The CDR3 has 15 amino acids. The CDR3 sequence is CASSRDGGTPDTQYF. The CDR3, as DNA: TGTGCCAGCAGTCGTGACGGAGGGACGCCAGATACGCAGTATTTT.

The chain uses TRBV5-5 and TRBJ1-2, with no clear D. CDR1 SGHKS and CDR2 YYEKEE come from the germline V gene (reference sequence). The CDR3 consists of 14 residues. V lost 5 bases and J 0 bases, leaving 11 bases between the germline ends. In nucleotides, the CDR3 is TGTGCCAGCAGGGAAAGGGATACTAACTATGGCTACACCTTC. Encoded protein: CASRERDTNYGYTF.

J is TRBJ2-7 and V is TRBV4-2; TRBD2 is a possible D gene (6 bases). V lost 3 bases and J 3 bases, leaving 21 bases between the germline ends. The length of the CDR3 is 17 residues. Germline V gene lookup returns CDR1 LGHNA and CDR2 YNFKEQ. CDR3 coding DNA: TGTGCCAGCAGCCAGGACTTAGCGGCGGAGGGGCACTACGAGCAGTACTTC. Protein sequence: CASSQDLAAEGHYEQYF.

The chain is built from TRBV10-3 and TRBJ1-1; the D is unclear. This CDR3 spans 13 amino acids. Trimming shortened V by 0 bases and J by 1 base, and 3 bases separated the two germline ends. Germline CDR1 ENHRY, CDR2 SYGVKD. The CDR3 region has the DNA TGTGCCATCAGTGAGTCTGGGAACACTGAAGCTTTCTTT. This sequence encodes CAISESGNTEAFF.

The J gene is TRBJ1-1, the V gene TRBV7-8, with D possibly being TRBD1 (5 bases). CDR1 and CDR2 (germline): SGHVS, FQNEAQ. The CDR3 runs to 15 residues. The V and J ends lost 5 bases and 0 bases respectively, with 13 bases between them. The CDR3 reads CASSPPGTLNTEAFF. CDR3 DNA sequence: TGTGCCAGCAGCCCTCCCGGGACGCTGAACACTGAAGCTTTCTTT.

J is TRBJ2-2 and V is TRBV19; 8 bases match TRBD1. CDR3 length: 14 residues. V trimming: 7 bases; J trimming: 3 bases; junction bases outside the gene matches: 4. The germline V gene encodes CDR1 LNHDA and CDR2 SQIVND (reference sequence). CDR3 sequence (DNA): TGTGCCAGTACCCAGACAGGGGACACCGGGGAGCTGTTTTTT. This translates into CASTQTGDTGELFF.

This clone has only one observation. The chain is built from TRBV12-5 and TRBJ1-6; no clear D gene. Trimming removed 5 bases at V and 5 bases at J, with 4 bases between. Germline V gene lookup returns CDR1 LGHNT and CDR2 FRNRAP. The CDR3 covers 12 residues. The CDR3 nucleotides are TGTGCTAGTGGTGCCGATAATTCACCCCTCCACTTT. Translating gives CASGADNSPLHF.

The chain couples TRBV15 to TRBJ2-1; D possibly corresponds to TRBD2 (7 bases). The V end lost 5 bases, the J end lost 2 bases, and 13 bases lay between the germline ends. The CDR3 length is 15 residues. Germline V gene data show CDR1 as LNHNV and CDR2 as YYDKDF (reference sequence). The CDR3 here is CATSQEGGTYNEQFF. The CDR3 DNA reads TGTGCCACCAGCCAGGAGGGGGGGACCTACAATGAGCAGTTCTTC.

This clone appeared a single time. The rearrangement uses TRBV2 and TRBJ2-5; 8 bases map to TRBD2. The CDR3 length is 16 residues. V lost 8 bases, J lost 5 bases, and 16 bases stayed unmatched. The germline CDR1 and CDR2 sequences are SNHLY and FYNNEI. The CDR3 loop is CASHWSGSSGGETQYF. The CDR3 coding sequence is TGTGCCAGCCATTGGAGCGGGAGCTCAGGCGGGGAGACCCAGTACTTC.

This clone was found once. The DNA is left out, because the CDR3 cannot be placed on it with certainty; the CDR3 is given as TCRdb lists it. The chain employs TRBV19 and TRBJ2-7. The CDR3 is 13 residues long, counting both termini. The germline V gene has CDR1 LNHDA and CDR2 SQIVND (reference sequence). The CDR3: CASTSDGAYEQYF.

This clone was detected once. CDR3 protein: CASSTGHLAKNIQYF. CDR3 DNA: TGTGCCAGCAGCACGGGACATTTAGCCAAAAACATTCAGTACTTC. The rearrangement joins TRBV11-2 to TRBJ2-4, with D maybe TRBD1 (6 bases). In germline, CDR1 is SGHAT, CDR2 FQNNGV. Trimming pared 5 bases from V and 0 bases from J, leaving 11 bases between. The CDR3 totals 15 residues.

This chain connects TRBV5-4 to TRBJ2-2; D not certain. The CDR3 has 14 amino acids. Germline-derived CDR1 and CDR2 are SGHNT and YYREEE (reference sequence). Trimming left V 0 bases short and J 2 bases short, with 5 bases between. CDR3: CASSLVHNTGELFF. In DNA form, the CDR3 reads TGTGCCAGCAGCTTGGTACACAACACCGGGGAGCTGTTTTTT.

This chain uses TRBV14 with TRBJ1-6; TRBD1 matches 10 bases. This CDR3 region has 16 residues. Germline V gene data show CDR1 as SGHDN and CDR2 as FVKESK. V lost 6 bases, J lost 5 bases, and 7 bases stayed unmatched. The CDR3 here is CASRKGQGIDNSPLHF. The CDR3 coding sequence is TGTGCCAGCAGAAAGGGACAGGGGATTGATAATTCACCCCTCCACTTT.

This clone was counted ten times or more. CDR3 sequence (DNA): TGTGCCAGCAGTTACCCGGGGCTTAATGAAAAACTGTTTTTT. As protein: CASSYPGLNEKLFF. This chain uses TRBV6-6 with TRBJ1-4; D possibly corresponds to TRBD1 (5 bases). V lost 2 bases and J 4 bases, leaving 8 bases between the germline ends. Germline-derived CDR1 and CDR2 are MNHNY and SVGAGI (reference sequence). The length of the CDR3 is 14 residues.

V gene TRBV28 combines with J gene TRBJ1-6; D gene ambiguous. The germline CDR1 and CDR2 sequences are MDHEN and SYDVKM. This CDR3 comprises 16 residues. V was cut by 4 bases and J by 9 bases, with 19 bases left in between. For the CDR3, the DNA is TGTGCCAGCAGTTCCCCCTCCAGCGGACGGGGTTCACCCCTCCACTTT. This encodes CASSSPSSGRGSPLHF.

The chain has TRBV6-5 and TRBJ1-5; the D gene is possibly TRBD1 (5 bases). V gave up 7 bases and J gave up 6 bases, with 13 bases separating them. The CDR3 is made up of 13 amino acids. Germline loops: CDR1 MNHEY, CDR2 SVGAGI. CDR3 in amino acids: CASTVSQGQPQHF. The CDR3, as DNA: TGTGCCAGCACAGTTTCCCAGGGTCAGCCCCAGCATTTT.

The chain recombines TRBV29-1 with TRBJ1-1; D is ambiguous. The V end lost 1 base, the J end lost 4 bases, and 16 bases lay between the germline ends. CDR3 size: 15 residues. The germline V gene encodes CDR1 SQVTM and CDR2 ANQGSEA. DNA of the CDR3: TGCAGCGTTGAAGGGGAGGAGGGATGGGGCACTGAAGCTTTCTTT. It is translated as CSVEGEEGWGTEAFF.

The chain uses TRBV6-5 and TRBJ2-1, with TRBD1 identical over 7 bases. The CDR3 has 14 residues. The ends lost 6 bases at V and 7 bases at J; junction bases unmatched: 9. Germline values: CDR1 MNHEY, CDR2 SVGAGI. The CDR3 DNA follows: TGTGCCAGCAGCTTCTTCAAACAGGGGAATGAGCAGTTCTTC. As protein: CASSFFKQGNEQFF.